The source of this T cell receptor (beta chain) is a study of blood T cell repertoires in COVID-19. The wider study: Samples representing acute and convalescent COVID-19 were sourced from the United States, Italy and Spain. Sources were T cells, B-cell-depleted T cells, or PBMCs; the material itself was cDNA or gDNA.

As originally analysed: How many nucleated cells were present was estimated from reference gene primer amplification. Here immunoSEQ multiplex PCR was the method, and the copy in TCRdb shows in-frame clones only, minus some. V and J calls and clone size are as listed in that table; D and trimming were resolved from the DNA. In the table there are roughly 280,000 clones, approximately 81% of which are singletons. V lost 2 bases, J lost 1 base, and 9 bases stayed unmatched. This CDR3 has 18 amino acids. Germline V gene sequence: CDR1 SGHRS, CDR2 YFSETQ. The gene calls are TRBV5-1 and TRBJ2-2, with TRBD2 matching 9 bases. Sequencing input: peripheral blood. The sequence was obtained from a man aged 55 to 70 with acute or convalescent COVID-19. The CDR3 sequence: CASSLTLAGGMNTGELFF. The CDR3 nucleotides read TGCGCCAGCAGCTTAACTCTGGCGGGGGGGATGAACACCGGGGAGCTGTTTTTT.